The 20 T cell receptor beta chains given below trace back to one sample, sequenced in a study of beta chain features in type 1 diabetes. Study-level findings and limits: All four CD4+ subsets of Type 1 diabetes patients contained TCRB CDR3s that were moderately but significantly shorter.

The antigens these receptors bind are not known. cDNA synthesis used the whole RNA isolate, giving expressed TCRB sequences. Assay: immunoSEQ multiplex PCR; the TCRdb copy retains only in-frame clones and omits some. Counted here are almost 350,000 clones, roughly 8.8% occurring once; the ten biggest clones make up about 1%. The sample consisted of central memory CD4+ T cells from blood. These receptors were obtained from a young man with type 1 diabetes.

This clone occurred many times. CDR3 in amino acids: CASSLSRGEETQYF. The CDR3, as DNA: TGCGCCAGCAGCCTAAGCAGGGGGGAAGAGACCCAGTACTTC. The rearrangement uses TRBV4-3 and TRBJ2-5; D possibly corresponds to TRBD1 (7 bases). The CDR3 loop spans 14 amino acids. The germline V and J ends were trimmed by 4 bases and 3 bases, with 12 bases remaining between them. From germline, CDR1 is LGHNA and CDR2 YSLEER.

This chain connects TRBV18 to TRBJ2-7; D ambiguous. The CDR3 runs to 14 residues. The germline V gene has CDR1 KGHSH and CDR2 LQKENI. Trimming took off 4 bases at V and 2 bases at J, with 12 bases between the two ends. Written as DNA, the CDR3 is TGTGCCAGCTCACTTCGGGCGGCCCCCTACGAGCAGTACTTC. Translated, it gives CASSLRAAPYEQYF. The variable domain in full, with the rest retrieved from reference TRBV18 and TRBJ2-7, is NAGVMQNPRHLVRRRGQEARLRCSPMKGHSHVYWYRQLPEEGLKFMVYLQKENIIDESGMPKERFSAEFPKEGPSILRIQQVVRGDSAAYFCASSLRAAPYEQYFGPGTRLTVT.

The count of this clone is one. The CDR3 DNA sequence: TGCGCCAGCAGCCTGGGAGGTAGCGGGGGGGCCGAGGACAATGAGCAGTTCTTC. It encodes CASSLGGSGGAEDNEQFF. The J gene is TRBJ2-1, the V gene TRBV4-1; 11 bases align to TRBD2. The CDR3 covers 18 residues. Germline V gives CDR1 MGHRA, CDR2 YSYEKL. The trim removed 4 bases at V and 5 bases at J, leaving 13 bases unmatched.

The chain carries TRBV15 and TRBJ1-4; 10 bases align to TRBD1. J lost 8 bases, V lost 5 bases, and 11 bases had no gene match. The CDR3 totals 16 residues. Germline loops: CDR1 LNHNV, CDR2 YYDKDF (reference sequence). The CDR3 DNA reads as TGTGCCACCAGCGGGGGACAGGGGCTGGGAAAAGAAAAACTGTTTTTT. This gives the protein CATSGGQGLGKEKLFF.

The J gene is TRBJ1-5, the V gene TRBV5-6, with 9 nucleotides matching TRBD1. Germline V gene lookup returns CDR1 SGHDT and CDR2 YYEEEE. The CDR3 sequence is 15 residues long. The trim removed 2 bases at V and 3 bases at J, leaving 3 bases unmatched. The CDR3 coding sequence is TGTGCCAGCAGCTTACAGGGGGCCCACAATCAGCCCCAGCATTTT. It yields the protein CASSLQGAHNQPQHF.

This clone was seen only a few times. The chain joins TRBV7-2 to TRBJ2-1, with no clear D. The CDR3 has 16 amino acids. V lost 3 bases to trimming and J lost 0 bases, with 12 bases between them. Germline V gene lookup returns CDR1 SGHTA and CDR2 FQGNSA. The CDR3 loop is CASSFVPRSSYNEQFF. CDR3 nucleotides: TGTGCCAGCAGCTTTGTCCCTAGGAGCTCCTACAATGAGCAGTTCTTC.

The V gene is TRBV14, the J gene TRBJ1-2; D unclear. Trimming cost V 3 bases and J 4 bases, with 9 bases left between them. Germline V gives CDR1 SGHDN, CDR2 FVKESK. The length of the CDR3 is 13 residues. The CDR3: CASSQVGAYGYTF. The CDR3 coding sequence is TGTGCCAGCAGCCAGGTCGGTGCCTATGGCTACACCTTC.

The rearrangement links TRBV18 to TRBJ2-1; a weak D match, TRBD2 (5 bases). The CDR3 runs 16 residues. The germline gives CDR1 KGHSH, CDR2 LQKENI. The V end was cut by 5 bases, the J end by 4 bases, with 18 bases between. This chain's CDR3 is CASSTSLSSGYNEQFF. The DNA for the CDR3 is TGTGCCAGCTCAACCTCCCTTTCTTCGGGGTACAATGAGCAGTTCTTC. Full variable domain (rest looked up from reference TRBV18 and TRBJ2-1): NAGVMQNPRHLVRRRGQEARLRCSPMKGHSHVYWYRQLPEEGLKFMVYLQKENIIDESGMPKERFSAEFPKEGPSILRIQQVVRGDSAAYFCASSTSLSSGYNEQFFGPGTRLTVL.

This clone was recorded a few times. The chain has TRBV4-3 and TRBJ1-2; D is possibly TRBD1 (5 bases). The V end was cut by 0 bases, the J end by 8 bases, with 13 bases between. CDR1 is LGHNA and CDR2 is YSLEER in the germline V gene. The length of the CDR3 is 14 residues. The CDR3 DNA follows: TGCGCCAGCAGCCAAGATCCCGGGGCGCGAGGCTACACCTTC. This gives the protein CASSQDPGARGYTF.

The chain combines TRBV10-3 with TRBJ2-2; no definite D call. CDR1 and CDR2 (germline): ENHRY, SYGVKD. The CDR3 contains 11 residues. V gave up 3 bases and J gave up 6 bases, with 2 bases separating them. Here the CDR3 reads CAISDAGELFF. CDR3 bases: TGTGCCATCAGTGACGCCGGGGAGCTGTTTTTT.

The V and J genes are TRBV19 and TRBJ2-1; 10 bases align to TRBD2. J gave up 2 bases and V 4 bases, and 2 bases lay outside the gene matches. Germline V gene lookup returns CDR1 LNHDA and CDR2 SQIVND (reference sequence). The CDR3 covers 15 residues. CDR3 amino acids: CASSRSGGAYNEQFF. DNA for the CDR3: TGTGCCAGTAGTAGAAGCGGGGGGGCCTACAATGAGCAGTTCTTC.

This clone appeared a few times. CDR3 protein: CASSATGFYEQYF. The DNA for the CDR3 is TGTGCCAGCAGTGCGACAGGGTTCTACGAGCAGTACTTC. The chain carries TRBV6-5 and TRBJ2-7; 7 bases are shared with TRBD1. The CDR3 length is 13 residues. The junction had 4 bases not matched to a gene; V was cut back by 5 bases and J by 3 bases. Germline CDR1 reads MNHEY; CDR2 reads SVGAGI.

This sequence joins TRBV20-1 and TRBJ2-7; D possibly corresponds to TRBD2 (6 bases). Germline CDR1 is DFQATT and CDR2 is SNEGSKA (reference sequence). The V and J ends lost 6 bases and 7 bases respectively, with 13 bases between them. The CDR3 loop spans 11 amino acids. CDR3 nucleotide sequence: TGCAGTGCCCGCGGGGCAGGAGAGCAGTACTTC. This encodes CSARGAGEQYF.

In this sample, this clone turned up a few times. The CDR3 loop reads CASSYDRGRGYTF. In DNA, the CDR3 is TGTGCCAGCAGTTACGACAGGGGGCGCGGCTACACCTTC. The chain is built from TRBV6-5 and TRBJ1-2; 10 bases fit TRBD1. Germline V gene data show CDR1 as MNHEY and CDR2 as SVGAGI. This CDR3 region has 13 residues. With 2 bases clipped from V and 8 bases from J, the junction kept 2 bases outside the gene matches.

This chain links TRBV5-4 with TRBJ2-3; 10 bases match TRBD1. V gave up 4 bases and J gave up 9 bases; unmatched junction bases: 2. CDR3 size: 12 residues. Germline CDR1 and CDR2: SGHNT and YYREEE (reference sequence). The CDR3 coding sequence is TGTGCCAGCAGCATGGACAGGGGGACGCAGTATTTT. Its translation is CASSMDRGTQYF.

The chain is built from TRBV28 and TRBJ2-1; D is unresolved. The CDR3 spans 14 residues. V lost 4 bases, J lost 6 bases, and 13 bases lay in between. The germline V gene has CDR1 MDHEN and CDR2 SYDVKM. The CDR3 protein is CASSSGGRLNEQFF. The CDR3 bases are TGTGCCAGCAGTTCCGGCGGACGGCTCAATGAGCAGTTCTTC.

This clone was detected a few times. V and J are TRBV28 and TRBJ1-6, with D possibly matching TRBD1 (6 bases). Germline V lookup: CDR1 MDHEN, CDR2 SYDVKM. The CDR3 loop spans 15 amino acids. V shed 7 bases and J shed 7 bases, with 17 bases lying between them. CDR3 in DNA: TGTGCCAGCATCAAGGCGGGGGGCGGAAATTCACCCCTCCACTTT. Encoded protein: CASIKAGGGNSPLHF.

CDR3 bases: TGTGCCTGGAGAAAACAAGCTGGGGCCAACGTCCTGACTTTC. Translating it yields CAWRKQAGANVLTF. The V gene is TRBV30, the J gene TRBJ2-6; D gene unclear. This CDR3 has 14 residues. In germline, CDR1 is GTSNPN, CDR2 SVGIG (reference sequence). Between the trimmed V and J ends, which lost 3 bases and 2 bases, there was a span of 8 bases.

This clone was detected only a few times. The CDR3 DNA reads as TGTGCCAGCAGCTTTACAGGGTCGGGACAGCCCCAGCATTTT. This translates into CASSFTGSGQPQHF. The gene calls are TRBV5-6 and TRBJ1-5; a possible D gene is TRBD1 (6 bases). CDR3 length: 14 amino acids. Per germline, CDR1 SGHDT and CDR2 YYEEEE. The V gene lost 2 bases and the J gene lost 7 bases, with 13 bases spanning the gap.

The V call is TRBV6-6, the J call TRBJ1-1; TRBD1 is a possible D gene (6 bases). The CDR3 is 13 residues long. CDR1 is MNHNY, CDR2 SVGAGI, per germline (reference sequence). Trimming pared 2 bases from V and 8 bases from J, leaving 12 bases between. The chain's CDR3 is CASSYPGTKEAFF. The CDR3 nucleotides are TGTGCCAGCAGTTACCCCGGGACAAAAGAAGCTTTCTTT.